The entry below gives a single TCR beta chain sequence along with its context. The antigen is undetermined. The sample originates from a study of cytomegalovirus exposure and HLA in healthy donors. Amplification used 60 Vbeta primers and 13 Jbeta primers. Only in-frame clones appear in the TCRdb table, and some are missing; sequencing was by immunoSEQ multiplex PCR. The table includes some 180,000 clones, about three quarters detected once. Findings and limits, study-wide: Some V segments, including TRBV6-2 and TRBV6-3, were excluded as indistinguishable. Presence/absence analyses treated sequencing depth as roughly uniform across donors. Specificity for CMV antigens was confirmed in vitro for a few of the CMV-associated chains.

The CDR3 totals 14 residues. Germline loops: CDR1 SGHRS, CDR2 YFSETQ. The V gene lost 2 bases and the J gene lost 4 bases, with 11 bases spanning the gap. The rearrangement joins TRBV5-1 to TRBJ2-3; D is possibly TRBD1 (5 bases). Sequences were obtained from PBMCs. The TCR comes from a man between 18 and 29 years old in good health and CMV-seronegative. The CDR3 sequence: CASSFRLGADTQYF. The CDR3 coding sequence is TGCGCCAGCAGCTTTCGGTTAGGGGCAGATACGCAGTATTTT. The entire variable domain, with the rest obtained from reference TRBV5-1 and TRBJ2-3, is as follows: KAGVTQTPRYLIKTRGQQVTLSCSPISGHRSVSWYQQTPGQGLQFLFEYFSETQRNKGNFPGRFSGRQFSNSRSEMNVSTLELGDSALYLCASSFRLGADTQYFGPGTRLTVL.